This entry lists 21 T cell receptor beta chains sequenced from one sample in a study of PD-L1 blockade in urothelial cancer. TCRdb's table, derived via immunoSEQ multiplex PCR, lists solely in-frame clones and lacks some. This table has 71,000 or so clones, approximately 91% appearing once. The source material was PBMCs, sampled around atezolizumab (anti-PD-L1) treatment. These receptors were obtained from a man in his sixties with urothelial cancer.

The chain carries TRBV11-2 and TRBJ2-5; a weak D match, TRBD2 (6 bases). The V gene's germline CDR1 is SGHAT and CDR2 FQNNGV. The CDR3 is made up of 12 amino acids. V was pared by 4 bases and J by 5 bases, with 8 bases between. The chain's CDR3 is CASSWGEETQYF. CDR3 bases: TGTGCCAGCAGCTGGGGGGAGGAGACCCAGTACTTC.

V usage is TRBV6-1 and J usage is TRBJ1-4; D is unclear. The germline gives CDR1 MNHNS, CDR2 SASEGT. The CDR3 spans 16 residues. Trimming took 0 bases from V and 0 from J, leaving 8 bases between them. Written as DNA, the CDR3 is TGTGCCAGCAGTGAAGCCCACCTATCAACTAATGAAAAACTGTTTTTT. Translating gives CASSEAHLSTNEKLFF.

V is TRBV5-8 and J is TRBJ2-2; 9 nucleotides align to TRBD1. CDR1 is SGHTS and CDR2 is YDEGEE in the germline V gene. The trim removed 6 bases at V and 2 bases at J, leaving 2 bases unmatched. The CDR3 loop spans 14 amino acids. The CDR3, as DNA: TGTGCCAGCAAGGGACAGGGAAACACCGGGGAGCTGTTTTTT. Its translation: CASKGQGNTGELFF.

CDR3 DNA sequence: TGTGCCAGCAGCTTGAGTGCGGGGACCGGGGCCAACGTCCTGACTTTC. This gives the protein CASSLSAGTGANVLTF. V gene TRBV5-5 combines with J gene TRBJ2-6; maybe TRBD2 (6 bases). Trimming removed 1 base from V and 4 bases from J, with 12 bases in between. The CDR3 covers 16 residues. Germline-derived CDR1 and CDR2 are SGHKS and YYEKEE (reference sequence).

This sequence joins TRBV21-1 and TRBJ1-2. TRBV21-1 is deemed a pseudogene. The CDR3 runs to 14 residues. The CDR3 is CASSARLGRAGYTF. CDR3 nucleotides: TGTGCCAGCAGCGCCCGCCTCGGGCGGGCTGGCTACACCTTC.

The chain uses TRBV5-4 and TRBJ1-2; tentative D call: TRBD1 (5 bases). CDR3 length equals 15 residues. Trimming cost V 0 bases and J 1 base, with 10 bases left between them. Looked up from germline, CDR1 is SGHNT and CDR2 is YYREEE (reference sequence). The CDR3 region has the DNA TGTGCCAGCAGCTTGGCCGGCACAGGTAACTATGGCTACACCTTC. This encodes CASSLAGTGNYGYTF.

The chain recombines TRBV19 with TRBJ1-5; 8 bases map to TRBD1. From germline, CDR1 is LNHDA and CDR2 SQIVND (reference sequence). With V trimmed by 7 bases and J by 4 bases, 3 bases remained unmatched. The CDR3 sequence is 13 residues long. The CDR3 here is CASTDRGNQPQHF. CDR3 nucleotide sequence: TGTGCCAGTACCGACAGGGGAAATCAGCCCCAGCATTTT.

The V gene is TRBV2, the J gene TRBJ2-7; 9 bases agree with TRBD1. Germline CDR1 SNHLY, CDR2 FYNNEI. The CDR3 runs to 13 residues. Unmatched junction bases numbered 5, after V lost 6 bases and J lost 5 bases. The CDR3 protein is CASSGQGSNEQYF. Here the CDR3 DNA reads TGTGCCAGCAGCGGACAGGGGAGTAACGAGCAGTACTTC.

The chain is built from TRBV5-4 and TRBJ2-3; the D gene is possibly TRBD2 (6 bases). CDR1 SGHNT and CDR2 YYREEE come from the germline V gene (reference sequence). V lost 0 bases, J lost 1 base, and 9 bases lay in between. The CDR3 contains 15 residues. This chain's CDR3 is CASSLVPSGTDTQYF. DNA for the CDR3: TGTGCCAGCAGCTTGGTTCCTAGCGGCACAGATACGCAGTATTTT. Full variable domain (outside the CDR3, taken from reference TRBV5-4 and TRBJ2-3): ETGVTQSPTHLIKTRGQQVTLRCSSQSGHNTVSWYQQALGQGPQFIFQYYREEENGRGNFPPRFSGLQFPNYSSELNVNALELDDSALYLCASSLVPSGTDTQYFGPGTRLTVL.

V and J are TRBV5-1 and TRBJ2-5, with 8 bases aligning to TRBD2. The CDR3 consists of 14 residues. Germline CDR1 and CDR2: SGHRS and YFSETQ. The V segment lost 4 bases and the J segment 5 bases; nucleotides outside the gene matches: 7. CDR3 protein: CASSVTGGQETQYF. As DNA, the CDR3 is TGCGCCAGCAGCGTCACGGGGGGGCAGGAGACCCAGTACTTC.

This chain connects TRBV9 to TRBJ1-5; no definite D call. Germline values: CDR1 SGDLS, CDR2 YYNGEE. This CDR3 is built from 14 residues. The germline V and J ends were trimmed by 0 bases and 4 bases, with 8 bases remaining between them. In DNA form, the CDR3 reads TGTGCCAGCAGCGTAGACAGTTCGAATCAGCCCCAGCATTTT. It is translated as CASSVDSSNQPQHF.

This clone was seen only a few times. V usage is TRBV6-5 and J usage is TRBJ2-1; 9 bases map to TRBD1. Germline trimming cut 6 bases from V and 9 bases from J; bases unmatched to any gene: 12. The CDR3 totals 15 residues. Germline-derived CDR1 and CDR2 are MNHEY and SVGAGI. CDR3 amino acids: CASRTTGGGFSEQFF. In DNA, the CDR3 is TGTGCCAGCAGGACCACAGGGGGCGGATTCAGTGAGCAGTTCTTC.

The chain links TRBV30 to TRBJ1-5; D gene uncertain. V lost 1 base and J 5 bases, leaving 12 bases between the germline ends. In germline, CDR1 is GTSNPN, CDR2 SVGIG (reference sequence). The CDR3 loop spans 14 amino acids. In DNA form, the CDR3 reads TGTGCCTGGAGTGATGGGCGTATCGATCAGCCCCAGCATTTT. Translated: CAWSDGRIDQPQHF.

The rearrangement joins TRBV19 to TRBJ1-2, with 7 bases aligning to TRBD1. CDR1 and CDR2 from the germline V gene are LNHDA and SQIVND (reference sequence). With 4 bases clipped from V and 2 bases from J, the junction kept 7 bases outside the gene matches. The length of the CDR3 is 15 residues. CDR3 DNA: TGTGCCAGTAGTAGGGGACAGCTAACGAACTATGGCTACACCTTC. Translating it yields CASSRGQLTNYGYTF.

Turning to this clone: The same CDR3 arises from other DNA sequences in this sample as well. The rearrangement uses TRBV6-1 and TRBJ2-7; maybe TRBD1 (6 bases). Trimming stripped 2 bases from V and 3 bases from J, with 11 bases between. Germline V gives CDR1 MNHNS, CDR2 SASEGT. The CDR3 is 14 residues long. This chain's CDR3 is CASSEQGRGYEQYF. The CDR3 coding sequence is TGTGCCAGCAGTGAACAGGGGAGAGGCTACGAGCAGTACTTC.

DNA for the CDR3: TGTGCCAGCAGCTTGGGGACAGCCAGGGGAGAGACCCAGTACTTC. It specifies CASSLGTARGETQYF. This chain connects TRBV5-5 to TRBJ2-5, with D perhaps TRBD1 (6 bases). Germline V gene data show CDR1 as SGHKS and CDR2 as YYEKEE (reference sequence). V lost 0 bases and J lost 4, with 13 bases in between. The CDR3 length is 15 residues.

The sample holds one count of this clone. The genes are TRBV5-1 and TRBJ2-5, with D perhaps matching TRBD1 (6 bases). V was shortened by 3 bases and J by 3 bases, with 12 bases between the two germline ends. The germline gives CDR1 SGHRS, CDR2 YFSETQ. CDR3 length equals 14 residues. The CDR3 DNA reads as TGCGCCAGCAGCTACCAAGCAGGGGAAGAGACCCAGTACTTC. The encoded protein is CASSYQAGEETQYF.

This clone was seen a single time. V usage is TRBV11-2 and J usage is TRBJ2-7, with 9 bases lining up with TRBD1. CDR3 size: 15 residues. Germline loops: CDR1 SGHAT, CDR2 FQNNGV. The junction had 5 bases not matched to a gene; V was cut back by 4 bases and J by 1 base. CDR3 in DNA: TGTGCCAGCAGCTCCTTGACAGGGGGGTCCTACGAGCAGTACTTC. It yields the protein CASSSLTGGSYEQYF.

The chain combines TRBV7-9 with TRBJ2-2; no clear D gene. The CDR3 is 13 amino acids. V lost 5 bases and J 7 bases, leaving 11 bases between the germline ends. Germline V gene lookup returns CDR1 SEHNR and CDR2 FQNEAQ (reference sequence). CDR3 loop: CASSLTSGGELFF. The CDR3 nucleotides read TGTGCCAGCAGCCTCACCTCGGGCGGGGAGCTGTTTTTT.

DNA for the CDR3: TGTGCCAGCAGCTTAACGAGCTCTGGGGCCAACGTCCTGACTTTC. Residues: CASSLTSSGANVLTF. This chain links TRBV7-3 with TRBJ2-6; no clear D gene. The CDR3 extends over 15 amino acids. V lost 0 bases to trimming and J lost 0 bases, with 3 bases between them. Germline values: CDR1 SGHTA, CDR2 FQGTGA.

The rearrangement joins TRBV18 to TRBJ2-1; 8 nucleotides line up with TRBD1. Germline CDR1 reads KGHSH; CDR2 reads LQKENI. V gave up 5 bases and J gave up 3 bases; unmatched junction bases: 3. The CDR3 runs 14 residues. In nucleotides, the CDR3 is TGTGCCAGCTCAGTCACAGGGGGCTACAATGAGCAGTTCTTC. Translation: CASSVTGGYNEQFF.